This TCR beta chain was sequenced in a study of regulatory T cells in long-lasting Graves disease. Relying on iRepertoire HTBI primers and Arm-PCR of CDR3 regions, the team built TCR beta libraries. TCRdb processed the multiplex PCR reads anew with MiXCR; each CDR3 protein has one entry. This table holds about 660,000 distinct CDR3 sequences, approximately 29% found once. This CDR3 contains 15 residues. Study-level findings and limits: Gene preferences differed: TRBV28, TRBJ1-2, TRBJ2-5 in persistent cases.

The time point denotes: persistent/refractory GD, antithyroid drugs over 5 years with positive TRAb. Generation of the TCR library employed RNA extracted from PBMCs. Graves' disease diagnoses followed American Thyroid Association guidelines. About this clonotype itself: What it binds is not known. This may be a read error, as it is one base from a much larger clone.

The receptor was isolated from a female donor with Graves disease. The V gene is TRBV12-3 or TRBV12-4, the J gene TRBJ1-2; 7 positions match TRBD1. The specimen comprised peripheral blood mononuclear cells (PBMCs), sampled when the disease was refractory, from a patient treated with antithyroid drugs. CDR3 residues: CASSSTMTGSRGYAF. The CDR3 bases are TGTGCCAGCAGTTCCACAATGACAGGGTCGCGTGGCTACGCCTTC.